This paragraph reports one T cell receptor beta chain. Profiling relied on immunoSEQ multiplex PCR, and the TCRdb table lists in-frame clones only, not all of them. The table shows 250,000 to 300,000 clones, with 89% occurring only once. The record originates from a study of blood T cell repertoires in COVID-19. All enrollees were roughly 18 to 90 years old and from 20 to 25 US areas. The J segment lost 7 bases and the V segment lost 3 bases, leaving 7 bases of the junction unmatched. Germline lookup yields CDR1 SGHTA and CDR2 FQGTGA. The CDR3 is made up of 16 amino acids. This receptor was taken from a woman aged 40 to 49 who had recovered from COVID-19. Sequences were obtained from PBMCs or T cells enriched from blood (not recorded which). The V call is TRBV7-3, the J call TRBJ2-1, with 12 nucleotides matching TRBD2. The CDR3 region has the DNA TGTGCCAGCAGCTTTTTATCTACTAGCGGGGGGAATGAGCAGTTCTTC. Translating gives CASSFLSTSGGNEQFF.